The next 21 T cell receptor beta chains were all read from a single sample in a study of tumour-infiltrating T cells in Burkitt lymphoma. Generated by immunoSEQ multiplex PCR, the TCRdb table keeps only in-frame clones and is missing some. The repertoire consists of approximately 4,500 clones, with around 80% occurring once and the leading ten covering approximately 12%. Source material: tumor tissue. These receptors came from a human donor with diffuse large B-cell lymphoma. Some clones in this sample may be carry-over from other donors' samples.

V and J are TRBV29-1 and TRBJ2-3; 10 bases line up with TRBD2. CDR1 and CDR2 from the germline V gene are SQVTM and ANQGSEA. V shed 5 bases, J shed 3 bases, and the junction held 14 bases outside the gene matches. The CDR3 is 17 amino acids. The CDR3 is CSVHGPAGGRETDTQYF. CDR3 coding DNA: TGCAGCGTTCATGGCCCAGCGGGGGGGCGAGAGACAGATACGCAGTATTTT.

The CDR3 region has the DNA TGTGCCAGCTCACCCCGTCTAGGGGAAGATACGCAGTATTTT. This gives the protein CASSPRLGEDTQYF. V and J are TRBV18 and TRBJ2-3; D might be TRBD1 (5 bases). This CDR3 comprises 14 residues. V lost 3 bases, J lost 5 bases, and 12 bases lay in between. CDR1 is KGHSH and CDR2 is LQKENI in the germline V gene. The complete variable domain, with remaining parts taken from reference TRBV18 and TRBJ2-3, reads NAGVMQNPRHLVRRRGQEARLRCSPMKGHSHVYWYRQLPEEGLKFMVYLQKENIIDESGMPKERFSAEFPKEGPSILRIQQVVRGDSAAYFCASSPRLGEDTQYFGPGTRLTVL.

The table lists this clone with a few counts. The V and J genes are TRBV5-1 and TRBJ1-1; D might be TRBD1 (6 bases). V was pared by 4 bases and J by 1 base, with 14 bases between. CDR3 size: 15 residues. Germline-derived CDR1 and CDR2 are SGHRS and YFSETQ. CDR3 loop: CASSPRAGENTEAFF. The CDR3, as DNA: TGCGCCAGCAGCCCCAGGGCAGGGGAGAACACTGAAGCTTTCTTT.

This chain joins TRBV27 and TRBJ1-6; 7 positions match TRBD1. CDR1 and CDR2 from the germline V gene are MNHEY and SMNVEV (reference sequence). This CDR3 region has 14 residues. Unmatched junction bases numbered 10, after V lost 4 bases and J lost 13 bases. CDR3: CASSSGQRGSPLHF. The CDR3 DNA reads as TGTGCCAGCAGTTCGGGACAGAGGGGGTCCCCCCTCCACTTT.

This rearrangement joins TRBV19 to TRBJ1-5; 7 bases map to TRBD1. V dropped 3 bases and J dropped 4; count of bases not matched to a gene: 0. This CDR3 region has 13 residues. Germline-derived CDR1 and CDR2 are LNHDA and SQIVND (reference sequence). CDR3 DNA sequence: TGTGCCAGTAGTATGACAGGGAATCAGCCCCAGCATTTT. This sequence encodes CASSMTGNQPQHF.

The sample holds a few counts of this clone. V usage is TRBV18 and J usage is TRBJ1-6; 7 bases match TRBD1. Looked up from germline, CDR1 is KGHSH and CDR2 is LQKENI. After removal of 6 bases from V and 7 bases from J, the junction contained 6 bases not matched to a gene. CDR3 size: 14 residues. For the CDR3, the DNA is TGTGCCAGCTCCCGACAGGGAGAGAATTCACCCCTCCACTTT. Translating it yields CASSRQGENSPLHF.

The gene calls are TRBV19 and TRBJ1-2; D gene uncertain. From germline, CDR1 is LNHDA and CDR2 SQIVND (reference sequence). Trimming shortened V by 5 bases and J by 5 bases, and 12 bases separated the two germline ends. This CDR3 contains 13 residues. The CDR3 bases are TGTGCCAGTAGTCCCTCGGGTAGATATGGCTACACCTTC. It translates to CASSPSGRYGYTF.

This chain joins TRBV6-5 and TRBJ2-2; 7 bases line up with TRBD1. The V and J ends lost 5 bases and 5 bases, in that order; junction bases with no gene match: 5. CDR3 length: 14 amino acids. In germline, CDR1 is MNHEY, CDR2 SVGAGI. CDR3 sequence: CASSVTGRTGELFF. In nucleotides, the CDR3 is TGTGCCAGCAGTGTGACAGGGAGAACCGGGGAGCTGTTTTTT.

This rearrangement joins TRBV25-1 to TRBJ1-2; 7 positions match TRBD1. With 2 bases clipped from V and 4 bases from J, the junction kept 7 bases outside the gene matches. The CDR3 totals 15 residues. Germline lookup yields CDR1 MGHDK and CDR2 SYGVNS. In nucleotides, the CDR3 is TGTGCCAGCAGTGAACCAGGGGGGAGTTTCTATGGCTACACCTTC. It codes for CASSEPGGSFYGYTF.

The chain recombines TRBV5-5 with TRBJ1-4; 7 positions match TRBD1. CDR1 SGHKS and CDR2 YYEKEE come from the germline V gene (reference sequence). There are 14 residues in the CDR3. Unmatched junction bases numbered 3, after V lost 0 bases and J lost 7 bases. The CDR3 sequence is CASSLDGQAEKLFF. The CDR3 coding sequence is TGTGCCAGCAGCTTGGATGGACAGGCTGAAAAACTGTTTTTT.

CDR3: CASTPVALLYNEQFF. CDR3 nucleotides: TGTGCCAGCACCCCTGTAGCGTTACTCTACAATGAGCAGTTCTTC. The chain employs TRBV7-2 and TRBJ2-1; D perhaps matches TRBD2 (5 bases). Trimming stripped 7 bases from V and 3 bases from J, with 16 bases between. Germline V gene lookup returns CDR1 SGHTA and CDR2 FQGNSA. CDR3 size: 15 residues.

The chain is built from TRBV6-1 and TRBJ1-3, with 7 bases lining up with TRBD1. Germline loops: CDR1 MNHNS, CDR2 SASEGT. The CDR3 totals 15 residues. V shed 4 bases and J 4 bases; nucleotides not matched to a gene: 7. CDR3 residues: CASSASGGVGNTIYF. CDR3 bases: TGTGCCAGCAGTGCTTCAGGGGGAGTGGGAAACACCATATATTTT.

This chain connects TRBV18 to TRBJ1-3, with a tentative D call TRBD1 (5 bases). This CDR3 has 15 amino acids. V was shortened by 4 bases and J by 1 base, with 11 bases between the two germline ends. Germline V gene data show CDR1 as KGHSH and CDR2 as LQKENI. The CDR3 protein is CASSLGGESGNTIYF. The CDR3 DNA is TGTGCCAGCTCACTAGGAGGGGAATCTGGAAACACCATATATTTT.

The chain uses TRBV18 and TRBJ2-7; D might be TRBD1 or TRBD2, each matching 5 bases. The CDR3 has 13 amino acids. The germline V and J ends were trimmed by 3 bases and 0 bases, with 6 bases remaining between them. Germline V CDR1 and CDR2: KGHSH, LQKENI. Here the CDR3 DNA reads TGTGCCAGCTCACCGGGACCCTCCTACGAGCAGTACTTC. It is translated as CASSPGPSYEQYF.

The chain couples TRBV5-1 to TRBJ2-1; D is ambiguous. This CDR3 is built from 15 residues. V dropped 2 bases and J dropped 2 bases, with 11 bases sitting between them. Germline V gene data show CDR1 as SGHRS and CDR2 as YFSETQ. CDR3 nucleotide sequence: TGCGCCAGCAGCTTTACCATTGTCACCTACAATGAGCAGTTCTTC. It specifies CASSFTIVTYNEQFF.

Concerning this clone itself: The sample contains more than one DNA sequence encoding this CDR3. The CDR3 protein is CAWTGLAGGLEQFF. In DNA, the CDR3 is TGTGCCTGGACTGGACTAGCGGGGGGACTTGAGCAGTTCTTC. V and J are TRBV30 and TRBJ2-1, with 14 bases fitting TRBD2. This CDR3 region has 14 residues. V trimming: 4 bases; J trimming: 9 bases; junction bases outside the gene matches: 5. Germline CDR1 is GTSNPN and CDR2 is SVGIG (reference sequence).

This sequence joins TRBV30 and TRBJ1-2; D is ambiguous. The V gene's germline CDR1 is GTSNPN and CDR2 SVGIG (reference sequence). The CDR3 extends over 13 amino acids. V was cut by 0 bases and J by 8 bases, with 13 bases left in between. CDR3 protein: CAWSVSGFGGYTF. The CDR3, as DNA: TGTGCCTGGAGTGTTTCAGGTTTCGGGGGCTACACCTTC.

The chain carries TRBV27 and TRBJ1-2; D is ambiguous. CDR1 MNHEY and CDR2 SMNVEV come from the germline V gene (reference sequence). The CDR3 is made up of 14 amino acids. Trimming stripped 3 bases from V and 2 bases from J, with 10 bases between. CDR3 sequence reads: CASSLGGSNYGYTF. In DNA, the CDR3 is TGTGCCAGCAGTTTGGGCGGTTCCAACTATGGCTACACCTTC.

The V call is TRBV6-1, the J call TRBJ1-4; D is unresolved. CDR1 is MNHNS and CDR2 is SASEGT in the germline V gene. V lost 1 base to trimming and J lost 0 bases, with 6 bases between them. The CDR3 sequence is 15 residues long. The CDR3 DNA reads as TGTGCCAGCAGTGAAGACAGCGCAACTAATGAAAAACTGTTTTTT. This gives the protein CASSEDSATNEKLFF.

This sequence joins TRBV12-5 and TRBJ1-1, with D possibly matching TRBD1 (6 bases). This CDR3 has 12 amino acids. Trimming stripped 5 bases from V and 4 bases from J, with 8 bases between. Germline assignment: CDR1 LGHNT and CDR2 FRNRAP. CDR3 in amino acids: CASGRGSTEAFF. The CDR3 coding sequence is TGTGCTAGTGGTAGGGGGTCCACTGAAGCTTTCTTT.

The chain has TRBV30 and TRBJ1-3; D is ambiguous. CDR3 size: 14 residues. Germline-derived CDR1 and CDR2 are GTSNPN and SVGIG (reference sequence). The V end lost 2 bases, the J end lost 5 bases, and 13 bases lay between the germline ends. CDR3 loop: CAWSSRQPRNTIYF. CDR3 coding DNA: TGTGCCTGGAGTAGTCGGCAGCCCAGAAACACCATATATTTT.